Presented here are 21 T cell receptor beta chains from one specimen sequenced in a study of blood T cells in healthy people across ages. A second PCR, run for roughly 7 to 12 cycles, used a sample-barcoded 5' primer plus a J-beta primer mix. Each CDR3 protein is one row after TCRdb ran MiXCR on the 5' RACE reads. The sample comprises some 1.6 million distinct CDR3 sequences, 30% to 40% of which are singletons, and about 11% rests with the top ten. Sequencing was carried out using blood. All receptors come from a woman aged 30 to 39 in good health.

A few counts support this clonotype. The chain recombines TRBV4-1 with TRBJ1-4; 9 bases are a match to TRBD1. Germline CDR1 MGHRA, CDR2 YSYEKL. The CDR3 is 14 residues long. After removal of 1 base from V and 7 bases from J, the junction contained 1 base not matched to a gene. In nucleotides, the CDR3 is TGCGCCAGCAGCCAAGTACAGGGGGCTGAAAAACTGTTTTTT. Protein sequence: CASSQVQGAEKLFF.

This sequence joins TRBV5-5 and TRBJ2-3; D is uncertain. The CDR3 runs to 14 residues. Germline CDR1 reads SGHKS; CDR2 reads YYEKEE (reference sequence). V was pared by 1 base and J by 2 bases, with 8 bases between. In DNA form, the CDR3 reads TGTGCCAGCAGCTTGAGCTCGACCACAGATACGCAGTATTTT. It specifies CASSLSSTTDTQYF. Full variable domain (missing parts from reference TRBV5-5 and TRBJ2-3): DAGVTQSPTHLIKTRGQQVTLRCSPISGHKSVSWYQQVLGQGPQFIFQYYEKEERGRGNFPDRFSARQFPNYSSELNVNALLLGDSALYLCASSLSSTTDTQYFGPGTRLTVL.

This clonotype occurred once. The chain carries TRBV9 and TRBJ2-1; tentatively, D is TRBD2 (5 bases). Trimming removed 0 bases from V and 7 bases from J, with 5 bases in between. CDR3 size: 12 residues. CDR1 and CDR2 (germline): SGDLS, YYNGEE. The CDR3 here is CASSVERNEQFF. The CDR3 coding sequence is TGTGCCAGCAGCGTAGAGCGGAATGAGCAGTTCTTC.

The chain joins TRBV19 to TRBJ2-2; no clear D. CDR3 length: 14 residues. The V and J ends lost 3 bases and 6 bases respectively, with 11 bases between them. CDR1 and CDR2 (germline): LNHDA, SQIVND (reference sequence). The CDR3 nucleotides are TGTGCCAGTAGTATCGGGCCCCTACCCGGGGAGCTGTTTTTT. Its translation: CASSIGPLPGELFF.

This clonotype was seen ten or more times. The junction departs from the called germline gene at one end, perhaps through a read error. The CDR3 loop reads CASSLGPPDTQYF. The CDR3 nucleotides read TGTGCCAGCAGTTTAGGACCCCCCGATACGCAGTATTTT. The J gene is TRBJ2-3, the V gene TRBV7-2; D gene ambiguous. This CDR3 comprises 13 residues. Germline V gene data show CDR1 as SGHTA and CDR2 as FQGNSA.

This clonotype has a handful of counts. The chain joins TRBV27 to TRBJ2-1, with D possibly TRBD1 on 5 matching bases. The V gene's germline CDR1 is MNHEY and CDR2 SMNVEV (reference sequence). V lost 5 bases and J lost 0, with 14 bases in between. The CDR3 loop spans 16 amino acids. The CDR3 nucleotides read TGTGCCAGCAGTCTTCTGGGGCTTAGCTCCTACAATGAGCAGTTCTTC. It encodes CASSLLGLSSYNEQFF.

This rearrangement joins TRBV6-1 to TRBJ1-2, with TRBD1 identical over 10 bases. The CDR3 spans 13 residues. Germline assignment: CDR1 MNHNS and CDR2 SASEGT. V dropped 6 bases and J dropped 8; count of bases not matched to a gene: 6. CDR3 sequence (DNA): TGTGCCAGCAGAGGGACAGGGGACGGAGGCTACACCTTC. Amino acid sequence: CASRGTGDGGYTF.

This clonotype was found a few times. This chain links TRBV7-2 with TRBJ1-4, with D hard to call. The length of the CDR3 is 16 residues. V lost 1 base to trimming and J lost 1 base, with 10 bases between them. Germline CDR1 and CDR2: SGHTA and FQGNSA. CDR3: CASSLEASRTNEKLFF. The DNA for the CDR3 is TGTGCCAGCAGCTTAGAAGCTAGTCGAACTAATGAAAAACTGTTTTTT.

V gene TRBV6-5 combines with J gene TRBJ2-1; 9 nucleotides align to TRBD2. Germline V gives CDR1 MNHEY, CDR2 SVGAGI. With 4 bases clipped from V and 3 bases from J, the junction kept 4 bases outside the gene matches. This CDR3 is 15 amino acids long. The CDR3 bases are TGTGCCAGCAGTTGGCGGGAGGGATACTACAATGAGCAGTTCTTC. Translating gives CASSWREGYYNEQFF.

The chain is built from TRBV3-1 and TRBJ2-1; D perhaps matches TRBD2 (7 bases). The CDR3 contains 13 residues. V shed 5 bases and J shed 8 bases, with 13 bases lying between them. Germline CDR1 is LGHDT and CDR2 is YNNKEL (reference sequence). The CDR3 is CASSRGGSDEQFF. The DNA of the CDR3 is TGTGCCAGCAGCAGGGGGGGCTCCGATGAGCAGTTCTTC.

J is TRBJ2-1 and V is TRBV9, with 9 positions matching TRBD1. CDR3 size: 15 residues. The V gene's germline CDR1 is SGDLS and CDR2 YYNGEE. Trimming at V came to 0 bases and at J to 6 bases, leaving 4 bases not matched to a gene. CDR3 bases: TGTGCCAGCAGCGTAGCGACAGGGGGGGGCAATGAGCAGTTCTTC. This gives the protein CASSVATGGGNEQFF.

This clonotype was seen repeatedly, ten times or more. This rearrangement joins TRBV5-1 to TRBJ1-2; D perhaps matches TRBD1 (6 bases). The CDR3 loop spans 15 amino acids. V was trimmed by 0 bases and J by 4 bases, leaving 13 bases between them. Germline V gene lookup returns CDR1 SGHRS and CDR2 YFSETQ. The DNA of the CDR3 is TGCGCCAGCAGCTTGGGGCAGGGGAGAACCTATGGCTACACCTTC. Protein sequence: CASSLGQGRTYGYTF.

The chain links TRBV14 to TRBJ2-3; D gene uncertain. V dropped 4 bases and J dropped 3 bases, with 11 bases sitting between them. Germline values: CDR1 SGHDN, CDR2 FVKESK. This CDR3 has 14 residues. Here the CDR3 DNA reads TGTGCCAGCAGCCCCCAAGTTTCAACAGATACGCAGTATTTT. Protein sequence: CASSPQVSTDTQYF.

This clonotype was counted between two and nine times. This CDR3 is CASSSTRGPEQFF. The CDR3 coding sequence is TGTGCCAGCAGCTCAACCAGGGGGCCAGAGCAGTTCTTC. This chain joins TRBV5-5 and TRBJ2-1; 8 bases line up with TRBD1. CDR1 is SGHKS, CDR2 YYEKEE, per germline (reference sequence). CDR3 size: 13 residues. J gave up 10 bases and V 3 bases, and 6 bases lay outside the gene matches.

The V call is TRBV2, the J call TRBJ1-1; D not certain. The germline V and J ends were trimmed by 4 bases and 1 base, with 10 bases remaining between them. The V gene's germline CDR1 is SNHLY and CDR2 FYNNEI. The CDR3 length is 14 residues. In DNA, the CDR3 is TGTGCCAGCAGTGGCGACGGGAAGAACACTGAAGCTTTCTTT. Its translation is CASSGDGKNTEAFF.

The rearrangement links TRBV7-8 to TRBJ2-7, with D possibly matching TRBD2 (6 bases). The V end lost 4 bases, the J end lost 3 bases, and 10 bases lay between the germline ends. The germline CDR1 and CDR2 sequences are SGHVS and FQNEAQ. The CDR3 totals 13 residues. Written as DNA, the CDR3 is TGTGCCAGCAGCTGGGACTCAATCTACGAGCAGTACTTC. This translates into CASSWDSIYEQYF. The full variable domain, with the rest looked up from reference TRBV7-8 and TRBJ2-7, is GAGVSQSPRYKVAKRGQDVALRCDPISGHVSLFWYQQALGQGPEFLTYFQNEAQLDKSGLPSDRFFAERPEGSVSTLKIQRTQQEDSAVYLCASSWDSIYEQYFGPGTRLTVT.

This chain links TRBV5-4 with TRBJ1-4, with D perhaps matching TRBD1 (5 bases). CDR3 length: 15 residues. V was cut by 4 bases and J by 3 bases, with 13 bases left in between. CDR1 is SGHNT, CDR2 YYREEE, per germline (reference sequence). CDR3 DNA sequence: TGTGCCAGCAGCGCTCAGGGTTTATCTAATGAAAAACTGTTTTTT. It codes for CASSAQGLSNEKLFF.

This clonotype was seen at least ten times. The rearrangement joins TRBV28 to TRBJ2-5; possibly TRBD1 for D (6 bases). Trimming took off 4 bases at V and 11 bases at J, with 14 bases between the two ends. This CDR3 region has 12 residues. Germline-derived CDR1 and CDR2 are MDHEN and SYDVKM. CDR3 bases: TGTGCCAGCAGTTCCTCAGGGGTTGAGCAGTACTTC. Amino acid sequence: CASSSSGVEQYF.

The gene calls are TRBV7-6 and TRBJ2-5; TRBD1 might be the D (5 bases). CDR3 length: 14 amino acids. In germline, CDR1 is SGHVS, CDR2 FNYEAQ. Trimming took off 6 bases at V and 2 bases at J, with 13 bases between the two ends. The CDR3 DNA sequence: TGTGCCAGCAGTTTGACAGAGCAACAAGAGACCCAGTACTTC. It specifies CASSLTEQQETQYF.

J is TRBJ2-5 and V is TRBV10-3; possibly TRBD2 for D (5 bases). Germline assignment: CDR1 ENHRY and CDR2 SYGVKD. V was trimmed by 1 base and J by 1 base, leaving 10 bases between them. CDR3 size: 15 residues. CDR3 DNA sequence: TGTGCCATCAGTGAGTTCATGCGGGCCCAAGAGACCCAGTACTTC. Its protein product is CAISEFMRAQETQYF.

This clonotype has just a few counts. The chain employs TRBV5-6 and TRBJ2-6; TRBD1 is a possible D gene (6 bases). The CDR3 totals 18 residues. Between the trimmed V and J ends, which lost 3 bases and 0 bases, there was a span of 16 bases. Germline assignment: CDR1 SGHDT and CDR2 YYEEEE. This CDR3 reads CASSYRDIALSGANVLTF. Written as DNA, the CDR3 is TGTGCCAGCAGCTACCGGGACATCGCACTCTCTGGGGCCAACGTCCTGACTTTC. The full variable domain, rest sourced from reference TRBV5-6 and TRBJ2-6, is DAGVTQSPTHLIKTRGQQVTLRCSPKSGHDTVSWYQQALGQGPQFIFQYYEEEERQRGNFPDRFSGHQFPNYSSELNVNALLLGDSALYLCASSYRDIALSGANVLTFGAGSRLTVL.